Below are 18 T cell receptor beta chains sequenced from a single sample in a study of beta chain features in type 1 diabetes. Expressed TCRB transcripts were sequenced because the entire RNA isolate underwent reverse transcription. Method: immunoSEQ multiplex PCR; TCRdb's copy keeps in-frame clones and lacks some. The top ten hold about 0.018% of the sample, which has roughly 400,000 clones, about 16% seen once. The sample comprised naive CD4+ T cells from blood. These receptors all stem from a young woman in good health.

The gene calls are TRBV7-9 and TRBJ2-1; 7 bases are shared with TRBD2. Germline lookup yields CDR1 SEHNR and CDR2 FQNEAQ (reference sequence). The V and J ends lost 2 bases and 5 bases, in that order; junction bases with no gene match: 6. The CDR3 is made up of 15 amino acids. In DNA, the CDR3 is TGTGCCAGCAGCTTACAGTCTAGCGGTAACAATGAGCAGTTCTTC. It specifies CASSLQSSGNNEQFF.

In this sample, this clone turned up a few times. This chain links TRBV2 with TRBJ2-1; D gene uncertain. V lost 1 base, J lost 6 bases, and 10 bases lay in between. The CDR3 loop spans 14 amino acids. The germline CDR1 and CDR2 sequences are SNHLY and FYNNEI. In nucleotides, the CDR3 is TGTGCCAGCAGTGAAGGGGTCTGGGCCAATGAGCAGTTCTTC. Protein: CASSEGVWANEQFF.

This clone has only a few counts. The CDR3 DNA sequence: TGCGCCAGCAGCCACGACCTGGGACAGGCAAACATTCAGTACTTC. Amino acid sequence: CASSHDLGQANIQYF. The chain recombines TRBV4-3 with TRBJ2-4; 8 bases are a match to TRBD1. Germline V lookup: CDR1 LGHNA, CDR2 YSLEER. CDR3 length: 15 residues. Losses at the gene ends were 3 bases for V and 6 bases for J; bases not matched to a gene: 7.

This clone appeared a few times. This chain connects TRBV4-1 to TRBJ2-1, with D possibly matching TRBD2 (5 bases). This CDR3 contains 13 residues. V shed 0 bases and J shed 15 bases, with 15 bases lying between them. Germline V lookup: CDR1 MGHRA, CDR2 YSYEKL. CDR3 DNA sequence: TGCGCCAGCAGCCAAGATTCGAGGGCCGTTCGGTTCTTC. Amino acids: CASSQDSRAVRFF.

The chain has TRBV28 and TRBJ1-2; 8 bases are a match to TRBD1. The V gene's germline CDR1 is MDHEN and CDR2 SYDVKM. The CDR3 consists of 14 residues. The ends lost 4 bases at V and 4 bases at J; junction bases unmatched: 5. As DNA, the CDR3 is TGTGCCAGCAGTTCCTCCGGACAGGGCTATGGCTACACCTTC. Translation: CASSSSGQGYGYTF.

The CDR3 sequence: CASSEGGTFYNEQFF. CDR3 DNA sequence: TGTGCCAGCAGTGAAGGGGGGACTTTTTACAATGAGCAGTTCTTC. The rearrangement uses TRBV25-1 and TRBJ2-1, with D possibly being TRBD2 (6 bases). The CDR3 has 15 residues. V dropped 2 bases and J dropped 4 bases, with 12 bases sitting between them. Germline V lookup: CDR1 MGHDK, CDR2 SYGVNS. The entire variable domain, with the rest obtained from reference TRBV25-1 and TRBJ2-1, is as follows: EADIYQTPRYLVIGTGKKITLECSQTMGHDKMYWYQQDPGMELHLIHYSYGVNSTEKGDLSSESTVSRIRTEHFPLTLESARPSHTSQYLCASSEGGTFYNEQFFGPGTRLTVL.

This chain connects TRBV9 to TRBJ2-1; maybe TRBD2 (6 bases). The V end was cut by 0 bases, the J end by 9 bases, with 19 bases between. CDR1 is SGDLS, CDR2 YYNGEE, per germline. The CDR3 spans 16 residues. CDR3 amino acids: CASSVATRAGSGEQFF. Here the CDR3 DNA reads TGTGCCAGCAGCGTAGCTACGAGGGCGGGAAGCGGTGAGCAGTTCTTC.

The table lists this clone with a few counts. The rearrangement uses TRBV6-5 and TRBJ1-1; 7 nucleotides align to TRBD1. The CDR3 sequence is 13 residues long. The V and J ends lost 6 bases and 4 bases, in that order; junction bases with no gene match: 5. Germline V gives CDR1 MNHEY, CDR2 SVGAGI. CDR3 DNA sequence: TGTGCCAGCAGCCCAGGGACAGCCACTGAAGCTTTCTTT. This encodes CASSPGTATEAFF.

This clone came up once. J is TRBJ2-5 and V is TRBV15, with TRBD2 matching over 11 bases. There are 17 residues in the CDR3. CDR1 LNHNV and CDR2 YYDKDF come from the germline V gene (reference sequence). With V trimmed by 0 bases and J by 2 bases, 5 bases remained unmatched. The CDR3 spells CATSRDKGTSGQETQYF. The DNA for the CDR3 is TGTGCCACCAGCAGAGATAAAGGGACTAGCGGACAAGAGACCCAGTACTTC.

The V and J genes are TRBV27 and TRBJ1-1; D may be TRBD1 (6 bases). The germline gives CDR1 MNHEY, CDR2 SMNVEV (reference sequence). The CDR3 runs 15 residues. V shed 5 bases and J shed 1 base, with 14 bases lying between them. CDR3 protein: CASSRGGAANTEAFF. The CDR3 region has the DNA TGTGCCAGCAGTCGAGGGGGAGCGGCGAACACTGAAGCTTTCTTT.

The chain links TRBV19 to TRBJ2-6, with 9 bases lining up with TRBD1. With 5 bases clipped from V and 4 bases from J, the junction kept 6 bases outside the gene matches. The CDR3 runs 16 residues. In germline, CDR1 is LNHDA, CDR2 SQIVND (reference sequence). The CDR3 DNA reads TGTGCCAGTAGTCCAAACAGGGGGCGCGGGGCCAACGTCCTGACTTTC. Its protein product is CASSPNRGRGANVLTF.

The chain combines TRBV15 with TRBJ1-2; D may be TRBD1 (5 bases). Trimming cost V 0 bases and J 4 bases, with 18 bases left between them. Per germline, CDR1 LNHNV and CDR2 YYDKDF (reference sequence). This CDR3 contains 17 residues. The CDR3 is CATSRDINRTPLYGYTF. In nucleotides, the CDR3 is TGTGCCACCAGCAGAGATATAAACAGGACGCCGCTCTATGGCTACACCTTC.

This clone has more than one count but fewer than ten. The chain is built from TRBV4-1 and TRBJ2-1, with a possible D match to TRBD2 (5 bases). CDR1 is MGHRA and CDR2 is YSYEKL in the germline V gene. The CDR3 has 17 residues. V lost 4 bases and J lost 6, with 22 bases in between. The CDR3 nucleotides read TGCGCCAGCAGCCCCGCTCCGCGAGGGAAAAGGCCCAATGAGCAGTTCTTC. Translating gives CASSPAPRGKRPNEQFF.

CDR3 DNA: TGTGCCAGCAGCGAACAGCCGGGACAGGGGTTTTACAATGAGCAGTTCTTC. It translates to CASSEQPGQGFYNEQFF. The chain couples TRBV7-8 to TRBJ2-1, with 10 bases identical to TRBD1. Germline loops: CDR1 SGHVS, CDR2 FQNEAQ. CDR3 length equals 17 residues. Trimming took 5 bases from V and 4 from J; bases not matched to a gene: 11.

This clone was recorded a few times. The CDR3 region has the DNA TGTGCCAGCAGTTACTCGATTGGCATGGGGGGCACTGAAGCTTTCTTT. The encoded protein is CASSYSIGMGGTEAFF. V and J are TRBV6-5 and TRBJ1-1; D is perhaps TRBD1 (5 bases). Trimming took off 0 bases at V and 4 bases at J, with 15 bases between the two ends. CDR1 and CDR2 (germline): MNHEY, SVGAGI. CDR3 length: 16 amino acids.

This clone turned up a few times. V is TRBV6-5 and J is TRBJ2-7, with 9 bases that match TRBD1. V lost 6 bases and J lost 2; bases outside the gene matches: 5. Germline CDR1 is MNHEY and CDR2 is SVGAGI. The CDR3 spans 14 residues. The CDR3 nucleotides read TGTGCCAGCAGCTCGGACAGGGGAGCCTACGAGCAGTACTTC. It codes for CASSSDRGAYEQYF.

V gene TRBV30 combines with J gene TRBJ2-1; 8 positions match TRBD1. Germline V lookup: CDR1 GTSNPN, CDR2 SVGIG (reference sequence). V dropped 2 bases and J dropped 4; count of bases not matched to a gene: 7. CDR3 length: 15 residues. CDR3 in DNA: TGTGCCTGGAGTCTAGGACAGGGTACATACAATGAGCAGTTCTTC. Its translation is CAWSLGQGTYNEQFF. Complete variable domain (other parts from reference TRBV30 and TRBJ2-1): SQTIHQWPATLVQPVGSPLSLECTVEGTSNPNLYWYRQAAGRGLQLLFYSVGIGQISSEVPQNLSASRPQDRQFILSSKKLLLSDSGFYLCAWSLGQGTYNEQFFGPGTRLTVL.

This clone was seen more than once but under ten times. The rearrangement uses TRBV30 and TRBJ1-5; no clear D gene. V was pared by 1 base and J by 7 bases, with 11 bases between. This CDR3 region has 13 residues. In germline, CDR1 is GTSNPN, CDR2 SVGIG (reference sequence). The CDR3 sequence: CAWSGEFGQPQHF. CDR3 DNA sequence: TGTGCCTGGAGTGGGGAGTTTGGGCAGCCCCAGCATTTT.